The text below deals with one T cell receptor beta chain. Profiling relied on immunoSEQ multiplex PCR, and the TCRdb table lists in-frame clones only, not all of them. The sample lists 170,000 or so clones; about 87% were seen once. The source of the sample is a study of blood T cell repertoires in COVID-19. Germline loops: CDR1 SGDLS, CDR2 YYNGEE. The CDR3 loop spans 15 amino acids. The ends lost 4 bases at V and 4 bases at J; junction bases unmatched: 5. This TCR derives from a man aged 35-49 years with active or convalescent COVID-19. Sequencing was carried out using peripheral blood. The chain uses TRBV9 and TRBJ1-2; the match to TRBD1 covers 12 bases. The CDR3 DNA sequence: TGTGCCAGCAGCCCGGGACAGGGGGCAATCTATGGCTACACCTTC. It specifies CASSPGQGAIYGYTF. The complete variable domain, with remaining parts taken from reference TRBV9 and TRBJ1-2, reads DSGVTQTPKHLITATGQRVTLRCSPRSGDLSVYWYQQSLDQGLQFLIQYYNGEERAKGNILERFSAQQFPDLHSELNLSSLELGDSALYFCASSPGQGAIYGYTFGSGTRLTVV.